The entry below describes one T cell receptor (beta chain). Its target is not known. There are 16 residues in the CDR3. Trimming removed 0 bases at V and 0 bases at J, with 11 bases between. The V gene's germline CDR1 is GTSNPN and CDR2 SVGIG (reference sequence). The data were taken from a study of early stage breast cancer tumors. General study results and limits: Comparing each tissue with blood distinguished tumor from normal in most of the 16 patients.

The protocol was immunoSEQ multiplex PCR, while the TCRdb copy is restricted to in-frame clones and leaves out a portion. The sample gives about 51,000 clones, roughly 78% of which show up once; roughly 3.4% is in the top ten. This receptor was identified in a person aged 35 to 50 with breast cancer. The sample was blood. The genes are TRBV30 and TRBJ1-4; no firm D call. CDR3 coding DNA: TGTGCCTGGAGTGTAGGGCATGGTGCAACTAATGAAAAACTGTTTTTT. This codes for CAWSVGHGATNEKLFF.